The source of this T cell receptor beta chain is a study of technical replicates of blood from a handful of donors (dated 2017 in TCRdb). Reading the germline V gene gives CDR1 SNHLY and CDR2 FYNNEI. Spanning cysteine to phenylalanine, the CDR3 consists of 13 amino acids. Of all the DNA, just the CDR3 is kept, 39 bases in frame from base 1. The junction carries 8 bases between V and J, which are trimmed by 5 bases and 1 base respectively. A word on this clone: The antigen it binds to is not known. No base quality values were provided; no much bigger clone lies one nucleotide off.

Library construction relied on the immunoSEQ multiplex PCR assay. The clones in this table, taken by TCRdb from immuneACCESS, are in-frame only. Not every clone is retained; where verified, under half of the shortfall comes from an unresolved V gene, and the cause of the rest is unknown. A total of roughly 14,000 clones appear in this sample, more than 80% of them only once. The top ten constitute around 11% of the sample. This TCR derives from a human donor in good health. The sequencing input was PBMCs. The rearrangement combines TRBV2 with TRBJ1-1; the D gene cannot be resolved reliably. The sequence in DNA is TGTGCCAGCAGTCCTAACAGGAACACTGAAGCTTTCTTT. The encoded protein is CASSPNRNTEAFF.